The T cell receptor beta chain described here comes from a study of T-cell reconstitution after alpha-beta-depleted transplantation in children. The sample holds one count of this clonotype. Unique molecular identifiers tagged the TCRbeta library. From the PCR reads, TCRdb called clonotypes with MiXCR, one entry per CDR3 protein. The repertoire includes fewer than 500,000 distinct CDR3 sequences, approximately 42% of them detected once, and 25% to 30% sits in the top ten. Material: PBMCs, obtained before TCRalphabeta/CD19-depleted stem cell transplant. This clonotype was obtained from a girl aged 2-10 years with aplastic anemia, due to receive a stem cell transplant.

The CDR3 loop reads CSASQGDRIYEQYF. CDR3 in DNA: TGCAGTGCTTCCCAGGGGGACCGCATCTACGAGCAGTACTTC. The chain employs TRBV20-1 and TRBJ2-7, with 7 bases matching TRBD1. Trimming removed 5 bases from V and 3 bases from J; junction bases left unmatched: 10. Germline V lookup: CDR1 DFQATT, CDR2 SNEGSKA (reference sequence). The CDR3 is 14 residues long.